Listed below are T cell receptor beta chains from one sample, sequenced in a study of blood T cells in healthy people across ages. TCRdb recomputed calls from the 5' RACE reads with MiXCR, one row per CDR3 protein. The sample contains about 400,000 distinct CDR3 sequences, roughly half of which appear only once. The sample was blood. Every receptor here comes from a man in his 60s in good health. Both conserved end residues are part of each CDR3. The order of the fields is V gene, D gene, J gene, clone size, CDR3 DNA, CDR3 protein. D genes are given only for firm matches. The size entry is marked missing in some rows and otherwise reads once, few, many or a size class.

TRBV29-1	.	TRBJ2-3	few	TGCAGCGTAACAACAGGGTCACACACAGATACGCAGTATTTT	CSVTTGSHTDTQYF
TRBV28	TRBD2	TRBJ2-7	.	TGTGCCAGCAGTCCCTCAAGGGGTGGCGGGAGACCCTACGAGCAGTACTTC	CASSPSRGGGRPYEQYF
TRBV7-9	TRBD2	TRBJ2-5	.	TGTGCCAGCAGCTTCTCTAGCGGGAGAGGGGAGACCCAGTACTTC	CASSFSSGRGETQYF
TRBV7-2	.	TRBJ2-2	few	TGTGCCAGCAGCTTTGGGCGGACCGGGGAGCTGTTTTTT	CASSFGRTGELFF
TRBV27	.	TRBJ2-1	.	TGTGCCAGCAGTGTCGCCAGGGACGGGGCCTACAATGAGCAGTTCTTC	CASSVARDGAYNEQFF
TRBV7-2	TRBD2	TRBJ2-3	few	TGTGCCAGCAGCTTAGCGAGTAGCGGGGGCACAGATACGCAGTATTTT	CASSLASSGGTDTQYF
TRBV20-1	.	TRBJ2-1	once	TGCAGTGCTAGACCGGGGGGCGTCGGCAATGAGCAGTTCTTC	CSARPGGVGNEQFF
TRBV29-1	.	TRBJ2-7	few	TGCAGGCCCTACGAGCAGTACTTC	CRPYEQYF
TRBV6-1	.	TRBJ2-1	.	TGTGCCAGCAGTGATAGGTTGGGAGGTAATGAGCAGTTCTTC	CASSDRLGGNEQFF
TRBV9	.	TRBJ1-2	.	TGTGCCAGCAGCGTAGAGGTAGGGTCCAACTATGGCTACACCTTC	CASSVEVGSNYGYTF
TRBV5-5	TRBD2	TRBJ2-6	few	TGTGCCAGCAGCTTGGCACTAGCGGGGACCTCTGGGGCCAACGTCCTGACTTTC	CASSLALAGTSGANVLTF
TRBV20-1	TRBD2	TRBJ2-5	.	TGCAGTGCTAGCCGAGGGCCTAGCGGGGGTCCCCAAGAGACCCAGTACTTC	CSASRGPSGGPQETQYF
TRBV11-2	.	TRBJ2-1	.	TGTGCCAGCAGCTTTGTAACTAGGGTTTGGTACAATGAGCAGTTCTTC	CASSFVTRVWYNEQFF
TRBV2	.	TRBJ1-6	.	TGTGCCAGCAGTAGACAGGACTATAATTCACCCCTCCACTTT	CASSRQDYNSPLHF
TRBV6-1	TRBD1	TRBJ2-1	.	TGTGCCAGCAGTCCTTTGGACAGGGGAGGCAGTGAGCAGTTCTTC	CASSPLDRGGSEQFF
TRBV5-1	TRBD2	TRBJ2-3	once	TGCGCCAGCAGCTCGAGGACTAGCGGGAGCGCAGATACGCAGTATTTT	CASSSRTSGSADTQYF
TRBV20-1	.	TRBJ2-1	.	TGCAGTGCTAGTTCAACCAGCGGCTACAATGAGCAGTTCTTC	CSASSTSGYNEQFF
TRBV11-2	TRBD2	TRBJ2-5	.	TGTGCCAGCAGCATCCCTAGCGGGGGGGCTGGGGAGACCCAGTACTTC	CASSIPSGGAGETQYF
TRBV7-8	TRBD1	TRBJ2-6	.	TGTGCCAGCAACTACAGGGGGCCTGGGGCCAACGTCCTGACTTTC	CASNYRGPGANVLTF
TRBV5-1	.	TRBJ2-5	few	TGCGCCAGCAGCGAAGACCAAGAGACCCAGTACTTC	CASSEDQETQYF
TRBV29-1	.	TRBJ2-1	.	TGCAGCGGTGCGGGATACAATGAGCAGTTCTTC	CSGAGYNEQFF
TRBV6-1	.	TRBJ2-4	.	TGTGCCAGCAGTGACCGTATCGGGCAGTACTTC	CASSDRIGQYF
TRBV4-2	.	TRBJ2-4	many	TGTGCCAGCAGCCCCACTGCAGGGGCTCGGGACATTCAGTACTTC	CASSPTAGARDIQYF
TRBV11-2	.	TRBJ2-5	many	TGTGCCAGCAGCTTGGAGCCATTGAAGACCCAGTACTTC	CASSLEPLKTQYF
TRBV27	TRBD1	TRBJ2-7	.	TGTGCCAGCAGAAAAAACGGACAGGGGATGGGGTACGAGCAGTACTTC	CASRKNGQGMGYEQYF
TRBV14	.	TRBJ2-7	.	TGTGCCAGCAGCCTCCTTGGAGCAGGGGTAAGGCGGTACTTC	CASSLLGAGVRRYF
TRBV25-1	.	TRBJ1-1	once	TGTGCCAGCAGTTCTAGGGAGAGGTACACTGAAGCTTTCTTT	CASSSRERYTEAFF
TRBV20-1	TRBD2	TRBJ2-7	few	TGCAGTGCTAGAGTATCGGGACTAGCGGGGGAACAGCAGTACTTC	CSARVSGLAGEQQYF
TRBV7-3	.	TRBJ2-3	.	TGTGCCGGCAGCTTAAGTGGCTTCGGAGATACGCAGTATTTT	CAGSLSGFGDTQYF
TRBV11-1	.	TRBJ2-5	.	TGTGCCAGCAGTAAGGGGGGGAAAGAGACCCAGTACTTC	CASSKGGKETQYF
TRBV7-9	TRBD1	TRBJ1-1	.	TGTGCCAGCTCCCCCCCTGGGGGCAGGGGGGCTTTCTTT	CASSPPGGRGAFF
TRBV5-1	TRBD1	TRBJ2-1	.	TGCGCCAGCAGCTTCTCAGGGGGCCGCTACAATGAGCAGTTCTTC	CASSFSGGRYNEQFF
TRBV12-3/TRBV12-4	TRBD1	TRBJ1-1	.	TGTGCCAGCAGGCTACAGGGGAGGGGCATTGAAGCTTTCTTT	CASRLQGRGIEAFF
TRBV7-8	TRBD2	TRBJ2-7	.	TGTGCCAGCAGCACCACTGGGACTACCTGCGAGCAGTACTTC	CASSTTGTTCEQYF
TRBV7-3	TRBD2	TRBJ2-5	.	TGTGCCAGCAGCCCCGGACTAGCGGGAATCCAAGAGACCCAGTACTTC	CASSPGLAGIQETQYF
TRBV20-1	.	TRBJ2-7	.	TGCAGTGCTGCCGGTCAGGGAATGTGGCGCGAGCAGTACTTC	CSAAGQGMWREQYF
TRBV20-1	.	TRBJ2-5	.	TGCAGTGTTCCGGAGTGGGGCGAGACCCAGTACTTC	CSVPEWGETQYF
TRBV19	.	TRBJ2-7	few	TGTGCCAGTAGTATGGGACTGATCTACGAGCAGTACTTC	CASSMGLIYEQYF
TRBV29-1	.	TRBJ2-1	.	TGCAGCGTTGAGAGCGCCTCGGGGGAGACCCAGTTCTTC	CSVESASGETQFF
TRBV20-1	.	TRBJ1-2	.	TGCAGTGGGGAGGGTTGGGGTGGCTACACCTTC	CSGEGWGGYTF
TRBV10-3	.	TRBJ2-3	once	TGTGCCGCCGCGAAGGACACAGATACGCAGTATTTT	CAAAKDTDTQYF
TRBV7-2	TRBD1	TRBJ2-4	once	TGTGCCAGCAGACACCGGACAGGGGCATTAGCCAAAAACATTCAGTACTTC	CASRHRTGALAKNIQYF
TRBV5-1	.	TRBJ2-5	many	TGCGCCAGCAGCTTGGAGTCAGAGACCCAGTACTTC	CASSLESETQYF
TRBV5-1	TRBD2	TRBJ2-3	.	TGCGCCAGCACCAATCTGAGGACTAGCGGGCCCGCAGATACGCAGTATTTT	CASTNLRTSGPADTQYF
TRBV9	.	TRBJ2-7	few	TGTGCCAGCAGCGTAGGGGGGGCAGGGAACCACGAGCAGTACTTC	CASSVGGAGNHEQYF
TRBV7-2	.	TRBJ2-7	.	TGTGCCAGCAGCTTACGGGGGACCAGCTCCTACGAGCAGTACTTC	CASSLRGTSSYEQYF
TRBV12-3/TRBV12-4	.	TRBJ2-7	few	TGTGCCAGCAGTTTAGGGTCGGCAGACTACGAGCAGTACTTC	CASSLGSADYEQYF
TRBV24-1	.	TRBJ1-6	.	TGTGCCACCAGTGATCCCGAATTCACCCCCTCCGTCCTCCACTTT	CATSDPEFTPSVLHF
TRBV5-4	.	TRBJ2-3	many	TGTGCCAGCAGCTTCCAGGGGCGCGGGGCAGATACGCAGTATTTT	CASSFQGRGADTQYF
TRBV7-8	.	TRBJ1-1	.	TGTGTCAGCAGCTTAGGTAGCGGTGAAGCTTTCTTT	CVSSLGSGEAFF
TRBV20-1	.	TRBJ1-1	many	TGCAGTGAAGACGGAGGGAACACTGAAGCTTTCTTT	CSEDGGNTEAFF
TRBV7-2	TRBD1	TRBJ1-6	.	TGTGCCAGCAGCACCTACAGACAGGGGATGACACCCCTCCACTTT	CASSTYRQGMTPLHF